This is a list of T cell receptor beta chains from one sample in a study of blood T cells in healthy people across ages. TCRdb re-analysed the 5' RACE reads in MiXCR, keeping a single row per CDR3 protein. The data show about 970,000 distinct CDR3 sequences, just over 50% seen once. Sequenced input: blood. Receptor source: a woman aged 55-75 years in good health. Each CDR3 is given with its conserved first and last residue. Each record gives: V gene, J gene, clone size, D gene, CDR3 DNA, CDR3 protein. D genes are given only for firm matches. Expanded clones get a size class; other rows say once, few or many, or leave the size out.

v_call: TRBV7-9
j_call: TRBJ2-5
clone_size: few
d_call: NA
cdr3_nt: TGTGCCAGCAGCCCCCTCGTCCAAGAGACCCAGTACTTC
cdr3_aa: CASSPLVQETQYF

v_call: TRBV7-9
j_call: TRBJ1-1
clone_size: NA
d_call: NA
cdr3_nt: TGTGCCAGCAGACAACAGGAGAACACTGAAGCTTTCTTT
cdr3_aa: CASRQQENTEAFF

v_call: TRBV30
j_call: TRBJ2-1
clone_size: once
d_call: NA
cdr3_nt: TGTGCCTGCCTAGACGGCTACAATGAGCAGTTCTTC
cdr3_aa: CACLDGYNEQFF

v_call: TRBV12-1
j_call: TRBJ2-7
clone_size: few
d_call: NA
cdr3_nt: TGTGCCAGCAGCTTTGACCCCGGGACTAGCGGGAGGACCTACGAGCAGTACTTC
cdr3_aa: CASSFDPGTSGRTYEQYF

v_call: TRBV20-1
j_call: TRBJ2-3
clone_size: NA
d_call: NA
cdr3_nt: TGCAGTGCTAGGCCCGATAATACAGATACGCAGTATTTT
cdr3_aa: CSARPDNTDTQYF

v_call: TRBV20-1
j_call: TRBJ2-1
clone_size: NA
d_call: NA
cdr3_nt: TGCAGTGCCAGGACCCGATACAATGAGCAGTTCTTC
cdr3_aa: CSARTRYNEQFF

v_call: TRBV12-3/TRBV12-4
j_call: TRBJ2-5
clone_size: NA
d_call: NA
cdr3_nt: TGTGCCAGCAAGGGAACTCGAGAGACCCAGTACTTC
cdr3_aa: CASKGTRETQYF

v_call: TRBV4-1
j_call: TRBJ2-1
clone_size: NA
d_call: NA
cdr3_nt: TGCGCCAGCAGCCATCCCCCCGGCGGGTACAATGAGCAGTTCTTC
cdr3_aa: CASSHPPGGYNEQFF

v_call: TRBV6-6
j_call: TRBJ1-5
clone_size: once
d_call: NA
cdr3_nt: TGTGCCAGCAGTTACACGGGGGGCAGGGGAAGCAATCAGCCCCAGCATTTT
cdr3_aa: CASSYTGGRGSNQPQHF

v_call: TRBV6-2/TRBV6-3
j_call: TRBJ2-1
clone_size: few
d_call: NA
cdr3_nt: TGTGCCAGCAGTGACCTCGGCGGACTTCTTTACAATGAGCAGTTCTTC
cdr3_aa: CASSDLGGLLYNEQFF

v_call: TRBV5-1
j_call: TRBJ2-7
clone_size: NA
d_call: NA
cdr3_nt: TGCGCCAGCAGCTTGGCCAAGGGTCCCTCCTACGAGCAGTACTTC
cdr3_aa: CASSLAKGPSYEQYF

v_call: TRBV2
j_call: TRBJ2-4
clone_size: NA
d_call: TRBD1
cdr3_nt: TGTGCCAGCAGCTCGGACAGGGACGCCAAAAACATTCAGTACTTC
cdr3_aa: CASSSDRDAKNIQYF

v_call: TRBV20-1
j_call: TRBJ2-1
clone_size: NA
d_call: TRBD2
cdr3_nt: TGCAGTGCTGATAGCGGGAGGGCCTACAATGAGCAGTTCTTC
cdr3_aa: CSADSGRAYNEQFF

v_call: TRBV13
j_call: TRBJ2-3
clone_size: NA
d_call: NA
cdr3_nt: TGTGCCAGCAGCTCTCCGGCGAGGGGCGCAACAGATACGCAGTATTTT
cdr3_aa: CASSSPARGATDTQYF

v_call: TRBV5-1
j_call: TRBJ2-1
clone_size: NA
d_call: NA
cdr3_nt: TGCGCCAGCACCCAGGTTATGGGTGAGCAGTTCTTC
cdr3_aa: CASTQVMGEQFF

v_call: TRBV18
j_call: TRBJ2-3
clone_size: NA
d_call: NA
cdr3_nt: TGTGCCAGCTCAGCTGACTTGCGGTATTTT
cdr3_aa: CASSADLRYF

v_call: TRBV12-3/TRBV12-4
j_call: TRBJ2-3
clone_size: NA
d_call: NA
cdr3_nt: TGTGCCAGCAGTTTCCGAGGGGGGGGCACAGATACGCAGTATTTT
cdr3_aa: CASSFRGGGTDTQYF

v_call: TRBV20-1
j_call: TRBJ1-2
clone_size: NA
d_call: NA
cdr3_nt: TGCAGTGCTAGAGATCATAGGGTCTATGGCTACACCTTC
cdr3_aa: CSARDHRVYGYTF

v_call: TRBV20-1
j_call: TRBJ2-1
clone_size: NA
d_call: TRBD1
cdr3_nt: TGCAGTGCTAGACCCCCGGGGACAGACTCCTACAATGAGCAGTTCTTC
cdr3_aa: CSARPPGTDSYNEQFF

v_call: TRBV5-1
j_call: TRBJ2-1
clone_size: once
d_call: TRBD1
cdr3_nt: TGCGCCAGCAGCCGAGGCATCACAGGGGATTTCCAAGAGACCCAGTTCTTC
cdr3_aa: CASSRGITGDFQETQFF

v_call: TRBV20-1
j_call: TRBJ1-6
clone_size: NA
d_call: NA
cdr3_nt: TGCAGTGCTCGTAGACAGGCCGATAATTCACCCCTCCACTTT
cdr3_aa: CSARRQADNSPLHF

v_call: TRBV6-5
j_call: TRBJ2-1
clone_size: NA
d_call: NA
cdr3_nt: TGTGCCAGCAGTTACTCGAGTCCAGGGCCGGGTTCCTCCTACGAGCAGTTCTTC
cdr3_aa: CASSYSSPGPGSSYEQFF

v_call: TRBV20-1
j_call: TRBJ1-1
clone_size: NA
d_call: NA
cdr3_nt: TGCAGTGCTAGAGATCCAAGGACACCTAACACTGAAGCTTTCTTT
cdr3_aa: CSARDPRTPNTEAFF

v_call: TRBV15
j_call: TRBJ2-5
clone_size: NA
d_call: NA
cdr3_nt: TGTGCCACACAAGCGGGCCTCCAAGAGACCCAGTACTTC
cdr3_aa: CATQAGLQETQYF

v_call: TRBV9
j_call: TRBJ1-1
clone_size: NA
d_call: NA
cdr3_nt: TGTGCCAGCAGCGTAGAGGGCAGGGGCAACACTGAAGCTTTCTTT
cdr3_aa: CASSVEGRGNTEAFF

v_call: TRBV28
j_call: TRBJ2-1
clone_size: NA
d_call: NA
cdr3_nt: TGTGCCAGCAGTCCATTCTGGGGGCTATACAATGAGCAGTTCTTC
cdr3_aa: CASSPFWGLYNEQFF

v_call: TRBV4-1
j_call: TRBJ2-7
clone_size: NA
d_call: NA
cdr3_nt: TGCGCCAGCAGCCAAATCTTCGATCGGTCAGGCCATTTCTACGAGCAGTACTTC
cdr3_aa: CASSQIFDRSGHFYEQYF

v_call: TRBV4-1
j_call: TRBJ1-2
clone_size: few
d_call: NA
cdr3_nt: TGCGCCAGCAGCCACACTACCACCGGGACCGAGTTAGCTAACTATGGCTACACCTTC
cdr3_aa: CASSHTTTGTELANYGYTF